This is a list of T cell receptor beta chains from one sample in a study of cytomegalovirus exposure and HLA in healthy donors. Assay: immunoSEQ multiplex PCR; the TCRdb copy retains only in-frame clones and omits some. Found here are roughly 150,000 clones, about 85% of them singletons; the top ten hold under 1.5%. What was sequenced was PBMCs. The receptors originated from a man aged 45-65 years in good health and CMV-seropositive. Each CDR3 is given with its conserved first and last residue. The order of the fields is CDR3 DNA, CDR3 protein, D gene, V gene, J gene, clone size. The D gene is left open where the match is weak. Size tells how often a clone was seen (once, few, many) or the class of an expanded clone, and some rows leave it out.

cdr3_nt: TGTGCCAGCAGCTTAGCCTCCCTGGCGGGAGGGCCAAGGGAGCAGTTCTTC
cdr3_aa: CASSLASLAGGPREQFF
d_call: TRBD2
v_call: TRBV7-3
j_call: TRBJ2-1
clone_size: .

cdr3_nt: TGCGCCAGCAGCTTGGTATCAGGGGCAGGTCAGCCCCAGCATTTT
cdr3_aa: CASSLVSGAGQPQHF
d_call: .
v_call: TRBV5-1
j_call: TRBJ1-5
clone_size: .

cdr3_nt: TGTGCCAGCAGCCCAAGGACTAGGTTATCCAAAAACATTCAGTACTTC
cdr3_aa: CASSPRTRLSKNIQYF
d_call: TRBD2
v_call: TRBV27
j_call: TRBJ2-4
clone_size: .

cdr3_nt: TGTGCCACCAGCAACCCCCACTACAAAATGAACACTGAAGCTTTCTTT
cdr3_aa: CATSNPHYKMNTEAFF
d_call: .
v_call: TRBV15
j_call: TRBJ1-1
clone_size: .

cdr3_nt: TGCGCCAGCAGCTTGGAAGGCTCGACAGTAAACATTCAGTACTTC
cdr3_aa: CASSLEGSTVNIQYF
d_call: .
v_call: TRBV5-1
j_call: TRBJ2-4
clone_size: .

cdr3_nt: TGTGCCAGCAGCTTTGCGGAGAGGTACGAGCAGTACTTC
cdr3_aa: CASSFAERYEQYF
d_call: .
v_call: TRBV7-9
j_call: TRBJ2-7
clone_size: .

cdr3_nt: TGTGCCAGCAGTCCGACAGGGGCTGCTGGGGCCAACGTCCTGACTTTC
cdr3_aa: CASSPTGAAGANVLTF
d_call: TRBD1
v_call: TRBV28
j_call: TRBJ2-6
clone_size: few

cdr3_nt: TGTGCCAGCAGTAGGGGGGGAGCTGGGCTGAGTCAAGAGACCCAGTACTTC
cdr3_aa: CASSRGGAGLSQETQYF
d_call: .
v_call: TRBV7-3
j_call: TRBJ2-5
clone_size: .

cdr3_nt: TGTGCCATCAGCCCCGGGGGGTCCTACAATGAGCAGTTCTTC
cdr3_aa: CAISPGGSYNEQFF
d_call: TRBD2
v_call: TRBV10-3
j_call: TRBJ2-1
clone_size: .

cdr3_nt: TGTGCCAGCAGTCCACAAGCGGGGGGGCCGGGAACGCAGTATTTT
cdr3_aa: CASSPQAGGPGTQYF
d_call: TRBD2
v_call: TRBV7-6
j_call: TRBJ2-3
clone_size: .

cdr3_nt: TGTGCCAGCAGCCAAGTGGGCAGGGGGTCCAATCAGCCCCAGCATTTT
cdr3_aa: CASSQVGRGSNQPQHF
d_call: TRBD1
v_call: TRBV4-2
j_call: TRBJ1-5
clone_size: .

cdr3_nt: TGTGCCAGCAGCCCGGACAGGGTTGTCCAAGAGACCCAGTACTTC
cdr3_aa: CASSPDRVVQETQYF
d_call: TRBD1
v_call: TRBV2
j_call: TRBJ2-5
clone_size: .